The 11 T cell receptor beta chains below all came from one sample that was sequenced in a study of human T cells and chemical hapten exposure. TCRdb called the RACE reads again in MiXCR, with one record for every CDR3 protein. Of some 74,000 distinct CDR3 sequences in the sample, 10% to 15% were seen once. Stated time point: patch test 3, about 24 weeks after DPC sensitization. Described treatment: therapeutic diphenylcyclopropenone sensitization with weekly scalp DPC. Sequenced here: whole blood, sampled in connection with sensitization to the hapten diphenylcyclopropenone (DPC). Every receptor here comes from a woman between 45 and 65 years old with alopecia areata. Some clones in this sample may be carry-over from other donors' samples.

This clonotype was counted at least ten times. The chain carries TRBV29-1 and TRBJ1-3; D not resolved. Trimming removed 4 bases at V and 0 bases at J, with 7 bases between. The CDR3 spans 13 residues. Germline V lookup: CDR1 SQVTM, CDR2 ANQGSEA. The CDR3 DNA sequence: TGCAGCGTTGGGTGGAACTCTGGAAACACCATATATTTT. This gives the protein CSVGWNSGNTIYF.

This clonotype has only a few counts. This chain links TRBV2 with TRBJ2-4; D is unresolved. The length of the CDR3 is 17 residues. The V end was cut by 6 bases, the J end by 0 bases, with 18 bases between. Looked up from germline, CDR1 is SNHLY and CDR2 is FYNNEI. Here the CDR3 reads CASRPIRRPVAKNIQYF. The CDR3 DNA sequence: TGTGCCAGCAGGCCCATAAGGCGGCCCGTAGCCAAAAACATTCAGTACTTC.

The chain couples TRBV6-6 to TRBJ2-7, with 11 bases matching TRBD2. J was trimmed by 6 bases and V by 2 bases; bases with no gene match: 9. This CDR3 comprises 16 residues. The germline CDR1 and CDR2 sequences are MNHNY and SVGAGI (reference sequence). The CDR3 is CASSYIGTSGSVEQYF. DNA of the CDR3: TGTGCCAGCAGTTACATAGGGACTAGCGGCTCCGTCGAGCAGTACTTC.

This clonotype has ten or more counts. This chain uses TRBV20-1 with TRBJ2-5; 7 bases align to TRBD1. The CDR3 sequence is 12 residues long. Germline CDR1 and CDR2: DFQATT and SNEGSKA (reference sequence). The trim removed 6 bases at V and 3 bases at J, leaving 4 bases unmatched. CDR3 protein: CSAGTVEETQYF. CDR3 DNA sequence: TGCAGTGCCGGGACAGTCGAAGAGACCCAGTACTTC.

V gene TRBV20-1 combines with J gene TRBJ2-7; D tentatively reads TRBD1 or TRBD2 (5 bases each). Germline V gives CDR1 DFQATT, CDR2 SNEGSKA (reference sequence). The germline V and J ends were trimmed by 5 bases and 6 bases, with 17 bases remaining between them. The CDR3 sequence is 13 residues long. Here the CDR3 reads CSASPGPLGEQYF. CDR3 nucleotides: TGCAGTGCTTCTCCGGGACCCCTGGGCGAGCAGTACTTC.

This clonotype was detected many times. The V gene is TRBV18, the J gene TRBJ2-6; D possibly corresponds to TRBD1 (5 bases). Germline CDR1 and CDR2: KGHSH and LQKENI. Trimming left V 3 bases short and J 1 base short, with 7 bases between. The CDR3 is 15 amino acids. The CDR3 loop is CASSPPGSGANVLTF. The DNA for the CDR3 is TGTGCCAGCTCACCCCCAGGGTCTGGGGCCAACGTCCTGACTTTC.

This clonotype was seen ten or more times. The V call is TRBV13, the J call TRBJ2-1, with TRBD1 matching 12 bases. CDR1 is PRHDT and CDR2 is FYEKMQ in the germline V gene (reference sequence). V lost 5 bases, J lost 5 bases, and 7 bases stayed unmatched. This CDR3 is 16 amino acids long. The CDR3, as DNA: TGTGCCAGCAGCCCCCCGGGACAGGGGGCGGACAATGAGCAGTTCTTC. Residues: CASSPPGQGADNEQFF.

The table lists this clonotype with many counts. The chain recombines TRBV29-1 with TRBJ2-5, with 10 bases identical to TRBD2. The CDR3 covers 13 residues. Germline loops: CDR1 SQVTM, CDR2 ANQGSEA. Germline trimming cut 4 bases from V and 2 bases from J; bases unmatched to any gene: 1. The CDR3 reads CSVGTSGQETQYF. The CDR3 region has the DNA TGCAGCGTTGGGACTAGCGGACAAGAGACCCAGTACTTC.

This clonotype was found many times. In nucleotides, the CDR3 is TGCGCCAGCAGCTTGGCACTCGGGGAGGATGGCTACACCTTC. This codes for CASSLALGEDGYTF. The gene calls are TRBV5-1 and TRBJ1-2; D gene ambiguous. CDR3 length: 14 amino acids. CDR1 SGHRS and CDR2 YFSETQ come from the germline V gene. Trimming removed 0 bases at V and 6 bases at J, with 12 bases between.

At least ten counts were recorded for this clonotype. The rearrangement joins TRBV6-2 or TRBV6-3 to TRBJ2-7; TRBD1 matches at 9 bases. Trimming took 9 bases from V and 4 from J; bases not matched to a gene: 7. This CDR3 is built from 13 residues. Germline loops: CDR1 MNHEY, CDR2 SVGEGT. The DNA of the CDR3 is TGTGCCAGGTCCGGGACAGGGATTTACGAGCAGTACTTC. Residues: CARSGTGIYEQYF.

V gene TRBV20-1 combines with J gene TRBJ2-7; weak D call: TRBD2 (5 bases). The ends were cut back, 3 bases at V and 0 bases at J, with 12 bases in the middle. The CDR3 runs to 14 residues. CDR1 DFQATT and CDR2 SNEGSKA come from the germline V gene (reference sequence). CDR3: CSASSWTVSYEQYF. CDR3 nucleotide sequence: TGCAGTGCTAGTTCCTGGACTGTCTCCTACGAGCAGTACTTC.